This record covers a single TCR beta chain. This CDR3 has 14 residues. The germline gives CDR1 KGHSH, CDR2 LQKENI. Trimming left V 2 bases short and J 3 bases short, with 8 bases between. The sample comes from a study of blood T cell repertoires in COVID-19. As processed by the authors: Amplification with reference gene primers provided the estimates of nucleated cell counts. Clones were read by immunoSEQ multiplex PCR, and TCRdb kept only the in-frame ones, dropping some. V, J and clone size reflect that table, while D and trimming were determined from the DNA. This table has some 14,000 clones, 65% to 85% appearing once.

This chain joins TRBV18 and TRBJ1-5; TRBD1 is a possible D gene (6 bases). The sequencing input was peripheral blood. This receptor was taken from a human donor in a cohort sampled during active COVID-19. The chain's CDR3 is CASSPTGNNQPQHF. The DNA for the CDR3 is TGTGCCAGCTCACCAACAGGGAACAATCAGCCCCAGCATTTT.